Following are 19 T cell receptor beta chains from one sample sequenced in a study of CD8 T cells in Susac syndrome. RNA amounts of about 0.5 to 1 ug underwent reverse transcription with random hexamers. TCRdb itself ran the immunoSEQ multiplex PCR reads through MiXCR, one entry per CDR3 protein. The sample includes about 200,000 distinct CDR3 sequences, 92% of them seen just once. The sample consisted of CD8+ T cells from PBMCs. The receptors derive from a human donor with multiple sclerosis.

The sample holds one count of this clonotype. The chain uses TRBV2 and TRBJ2-1, with 9 bases identical to TRBD1. The CDR3 length is 15 residues. Germline CDR1 and CDR2: SNHLY and FYNNEI. J was trimmed by 5 bases and V by 5 bases; bases with no gene match: 7. This CDR3 reads CASSPGQGVNNEQFF. The CDR3 bases are TGTGCCAGCAGTCCGGGACAGGGAGTAAACAATGAGCAGTTCTTC.

This sequence joins TRBV28 and TRBJ2-7; TRBD1 might be the D (5 bases). The germline V gene has CDR1 MDHEN and CDR2 SYDVKM. The CDR3 sequence is 15 residues long. The germline V and J ends were trimmed by 6 bases and 0 bases, with 15 bases remaining between them. The CDR3 spells CASSPVRQLSYEQYF. The CDR3 nucleotides read TGTGCCAGCAGCCCAGTACGACAGCTCTCCTACGAGCAGTACTTC.

This chain connects TRBV7-9 to TRBJ1-2; the D gene is possibly TRBD1 (5 bases). The CDR3 has 13 amino acids. Germline V CDR1 and CDR2: SEHNR, FQNEAQ (reference sequence). The V end was cut by 5 bases, the J end by 2 bases, with 9 bases between. The CDR3 reads CASSHAGNYGYTF. CDR3 nucleotides: TGTGCCAGCAGCCACGCAGGGAACTATGGCTACACCTTC.

This clonotype has a single count. The genes are TRBV7-9 and TRBJ1-2; D uncertain. V was pared by 8 bases and J by 3 bases, with 19 bases between. This CDR3 comprises 15 residues. The germline CDR1 and CDR2 sequences are SEHNR and FQNEAQ (reference sequence). This CDR3 is CASARALEGDYGYTF. In DNA, the CDR3 is TGTGCCAGCGCCCGGGCCCTGGAGGGCGACTATGGCTACACCTTC.

In its sample, this clonotype was seen a few times. This chain uses TRBV5-6 with TRBJ2-2; no definite D call. The CDR3 loop spans 12 amino acids. Trimming left V 4 bases short and J 7 bases short, with 8 bases between. Germline assignment: CDR1 SGHDT and CDR2 YYEEEE. The CDR3, as DNA: TGTGCCAGCAGCCCGTCCGTCGGGGAGCTGTTTTTT. Translated: CASSPSVGELFF.

CDR3 DNA sequence: TGTGCCAGCAGGGGACTAGCGGGAGTCGGTGAGCAGTTCTTC. Translated, it gives CASRGLAGVGEQFF. V and J are TRBV7-9 and TRBJ2-1; 14 nucleotides agree with TRBD2. The germline V gene encodes CDR1 SEHNR and CDR2 FQNEAQ (reference sequence). The V segment lost 6 bases and the J segment 9 bases; nucleotides outside the gene matches: 4. This CDR3 comprises 14 residues.

The V call is TRBV14, the J call TRBJ1-4; 7 bases map to TRBD1. Germline V gene data show CDR1 as SGHDN and CDR2 as FVKESK. The CDR3 has 13 residues. With V trimmed by 6 bases and J by 6 bases, 4 bases remained unmatched. The CDR3 spells CASSDREDEKLFF. The CDR3 DNA reads TGTGCCAGCAGTGACAGGGAGGATGAAAAACTGTTTTTT.

The chain joins TRBV4-1 to TRBJ1-1, with D perhaps matching TRBD1 (5 bases). The V end was cut by 0 bases, the J end by 2 bases, with 13 bases between. The CDR3 has 16 residues. The germline V gene encodes CDR1 MGHRA and CDR2 YSYEKL. This chain's CDR3 is CASSQDLGTSNTEAFF. The DNA for the CDR3 is TGCGCCAGCAGCCAAGATTTGGGGACCTCTAACACTGAAGCTTTCTTT.

This clonotype was counted once. This rearrangement joins TRBV10-3 to TRBJ2-1, with no clear D. Looked up from germline, CDR1 is ENHRY and CDR2 is SYGVKD. V lost 2 bases and J 8 bases, leaving 7 bases between the germline ends. The CDR3 totals 12 residues. The DNA for the CDR3 is TGTGCCATCAGTGAGGGTGCCGATGAGCAGTTCTTC. This sequence encodes CAISEGADEQFF.

The chain couples TRBV6-5 to TRBJ2-5, with D perhaps matching TRBD2 (6 bases). Germline lookup yields CDR1 MNHEY and CDR2 SVGAGI. This CDR3 comprises 14 residues. V was clipped by 5 bases and J by 0 bases, with 10 bases between them. CDR3 loop: CASSPLAYQETQYF. The CDR3 region has the DNA TGTGCCAGCAGTCCCCTAGCGTACCAAGAGACCCAGTACTTC.

The rearrangement uses TRBV4-2 and TRBJ2-1, with 11 positions matching TRBD2. Germline V gene lookup returns CDR1 LGHNA and CDR2 YNFKEQ. The CDR3 contains 16 residues. With V trimmed by 8 bases and J by 8 bases, 14 bases remained unmatched. CDR3 residues: CASQGLAGGLVHEQFF. Here the CDR3 DNA reads TGTGCCAGCCAGGGCCTAGCGGGAGGCTTAGTGCATGAGCAGTTCTTC.

This clonotype was detected only once. The chain has TRBV13 and TRBJ1-2; D unresolved. CDR1 is PRHDT and CDR2 is FYEKMQ in the germline V gene (reference sequence). The V and J ends lost 0 bases and 2 bases respectively, with 10 bases between them. This CDR3 comprises 15 residues. The CDR3 reads CASSLGGGGNYGYTF. In nucleotides, the CDR3 is TGTGCCAGCAGCTTAGGTGGCGGAGGCAACTATGGCTACACCTTC.

V usage is TRBV29-1 and J usage is TRBJ1-2; TRBD1 is a possible D gene (6 bases). V dropped 7 bases and J dropped 3 bases, with 15 bases sitting between them. This CDR3 has 13 residues. Germline CDR1 reads SQVTM; CDR2 reads ANQGSEA. The DNA for the CDR3 is TGCAGCGGCTGGGACACCCAGGACTATGGCTACACCTTC. It specifies CSGWDTQDYGYTF.

The rearrangement uses TRBV9 and TRBJ2-7; D not certain. This CDR3 comprises 14 residues. The germline V gene has CDR1 SGDLS and CDR2 YYNGEE. Trimming took off 0 bases at V and 2 bases at J, with 9 bases between the two ends. The CDR3 reads CASSVDGAPYEQYF. CDR3 bases: TGTGCCAGCAGCGTAGACGGCGCACCCTACGAGCAGTACTTC.

The V gene is TRBV20-1, the J gene TRBJ2-3; perhaps TRBD2 as D (6 bases). The V gene lost 3 bases and the J gene lost 3 bases, with 16 bases spanning the gap. This CDR3 comprises 15 residues. Germline V gene lookup returns CDR1 DFQATT and CDR2 SNEGSKA (reference sequence). CDR3: CSASRELSNTDTQYF. The DNA for the CDR3 is TGCAGTGCTAGCCGGGAGCTGAGTAATACAGATACGCAGTATTTT.

The chain joins TRBV27 to TRBJ2-7, with a possible D match to TRBD2 (5 bases). Germline V gene sequence: CDR1 MNHEY, CDR2 SMNVEV (reference sequence). Deletions cut 3 bases from V and 5 bases from J, with 17 bases between. The length of the CDR3 is 15 residues. In DNA, the CDR3 is TGTGCCAGCAGTTTGTCGGCGGGTTCGACTGACGAGCAGTACTTC. Translation: CASSLSAGSTDEQYF.

CDR3 coding DNA: TGCGCCAGCAGCTTGGAGCAGGGGAATGGCTACACCTTC. Protein product: CASSLEQGNGYTF. V is TRBV5-1 and J is TRBJ1-2; D is perhaps TRBD1 (6 bases). The CDR3 is 13 amino acids. Trimming left V 0 bases short and J 6 bases short, with 9 bases between. Looked up from germline, CDR1 is SGHRS and CDR2 is YFSETQ. Full variable domain (remainder filled in from reference TRBV5-1 and TRBJ1-2): KAGVTQTPRYLIKTRGQQVTLSCSPISGHRSVSWYQQTPGQGLQFLFEYFSETQRNKGNFPGRFSGRQFSNSRSEMNVSTLELGDSALYLCASSLEQGNGYTFGSGTRLTVV.

The chain uses TRBV7-8 and TRBJ2-5; 11 nucleotides agree with TRBD2. From germline, CDR1 is SGHVS and CDR2 FQNEAQ. The ends lost 5 bases at V and 5 bases at J; junction bases unmatched: 19. The CDR3 runs to 19 residues. In DNA form, the CDR3 reads TGTGCCAGCAGCCACCCCTTAGGCCCCTTAGCGGGAGGGGACGAGACCCAGTACTTC. It translates to CASSHPLGPLAGGDETQYF.

The chain links TRBV12-3 or TRBV12-4 to TRBJ1-2, with TRBD1 identical over 7 bases. Trimming cost V 6 bases and J 4 bases; bases outside gene matches: 8. The CDR3 totals 14 residues. This chain's CDR3 is CASSPGQSFYGYTF. DNA for the CDR3: TGTGCCAGCAGCCCGGGACAGAGTTTCTATGGCTACACCTTC.